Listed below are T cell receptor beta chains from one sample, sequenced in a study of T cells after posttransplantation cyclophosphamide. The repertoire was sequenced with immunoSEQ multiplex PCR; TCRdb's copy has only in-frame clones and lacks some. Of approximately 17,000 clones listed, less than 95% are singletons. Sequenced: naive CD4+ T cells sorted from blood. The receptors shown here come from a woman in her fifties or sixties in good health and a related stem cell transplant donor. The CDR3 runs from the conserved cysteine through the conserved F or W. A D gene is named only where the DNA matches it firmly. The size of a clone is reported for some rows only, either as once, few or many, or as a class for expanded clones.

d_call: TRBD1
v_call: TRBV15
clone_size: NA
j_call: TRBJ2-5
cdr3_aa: CATSRDPDRVREETQYF
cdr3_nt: TGTGCCACCAGCAGAGACCCGGACAGGGTAAGGGAAGAGACCCAGTACTTC

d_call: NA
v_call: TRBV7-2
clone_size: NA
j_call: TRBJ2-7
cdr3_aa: CASSLPTMVEQYF
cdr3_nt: TGTGCCAGCAGCTTACCTACCATGGTAGAGCAGTACTTC

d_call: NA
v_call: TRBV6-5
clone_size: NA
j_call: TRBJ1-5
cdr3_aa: CASSWGRNQPQHF
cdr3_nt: TGTGCCAGCAGTTGGGGCCGCAATCAGCCCCAGCATTTT

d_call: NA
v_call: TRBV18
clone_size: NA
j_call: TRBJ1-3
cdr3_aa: CASSPENGNTIYF
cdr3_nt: TGTGCCAGCTCACCCGAGAACGGAAACACCATATATTTT

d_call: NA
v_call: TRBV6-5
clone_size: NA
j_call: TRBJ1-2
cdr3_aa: CASSYGSHGYTF
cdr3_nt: TGTGCCAGCAGTTACGGTAGCCATGGCTACACCTTC

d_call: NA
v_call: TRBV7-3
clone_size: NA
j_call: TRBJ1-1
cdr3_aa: CASSSQGGTEAFF
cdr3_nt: TGTGCCAGCAGCTCTCAGGGCGGCACTGAAGCTTTCTTT

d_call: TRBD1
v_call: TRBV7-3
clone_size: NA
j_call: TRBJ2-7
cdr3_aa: CASSLFAGTGDHEQYF
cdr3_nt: TGTGCCAGCAGTTTATTCGCCGGGACAGGGGACCACGAGCAGTACTTC

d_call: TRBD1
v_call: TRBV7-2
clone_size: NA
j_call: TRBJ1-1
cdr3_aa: CASSLRGQASEAFF
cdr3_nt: TGTGCCAGCAGCTTAAGGGGACAGGCGAGTGAAGCTTTCTTT

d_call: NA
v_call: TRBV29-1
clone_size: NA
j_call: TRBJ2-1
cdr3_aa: CSVGDSWYNEQFF
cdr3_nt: TGCAGCGTGGGGGACTCTTGGTACAATGAGCAGTTCTTC

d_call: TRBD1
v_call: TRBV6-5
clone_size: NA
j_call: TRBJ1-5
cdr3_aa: CASGQGNNQPQHF
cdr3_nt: TGTGCCAGTGGACAGGGGAACAATCAGCCCCAGCATTTT

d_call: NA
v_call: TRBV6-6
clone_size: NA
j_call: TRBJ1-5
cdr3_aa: CASSSLVTDSNQPQHF
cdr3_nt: TGTGCCAGCAGTTCCCTTGTGACAGATAGCAATCAGCCCCAGCATTTT

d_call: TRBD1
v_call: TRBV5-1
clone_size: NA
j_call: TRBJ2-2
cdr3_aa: CASSLNRGNTGELFF
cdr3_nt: TGCGCCAGCAGCTTGAACAGGGGGAACACCGGGGAGCTGTTTTTT

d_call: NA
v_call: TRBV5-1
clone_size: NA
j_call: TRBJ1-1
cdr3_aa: CASSLGTGHLNTEAFF
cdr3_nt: TGCGCCAGCAGCTTGGGAACTGGACACTTGAACACTGAAGCTTTCTTT

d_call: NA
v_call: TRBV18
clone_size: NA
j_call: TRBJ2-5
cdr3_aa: CASSPGAQLRAETQYF
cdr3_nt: TGTGCCAGCTCACCGGGAGCGCAACTCCGCGCAGAGACCCAGTACTTC

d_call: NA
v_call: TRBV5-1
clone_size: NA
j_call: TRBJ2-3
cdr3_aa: CASSLNGGRDTDTQYF
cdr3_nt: TGCGCCAGCAGCTTGAACGGGGGGCGAGACACAGATACGCAGTATTTT

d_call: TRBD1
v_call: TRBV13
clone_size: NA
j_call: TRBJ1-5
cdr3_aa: CASSSQPGQGANQPQHF
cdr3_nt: TGTGCCAGCAGCTCGCAACCGGGACAGGGGGCAAATCAGCCCCAGCATTTT

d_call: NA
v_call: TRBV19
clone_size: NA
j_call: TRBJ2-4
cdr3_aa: CASSFAENIQYF
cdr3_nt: TGTGCCAGTAGTTTCGCGGAAAACATTCAGTACTTC

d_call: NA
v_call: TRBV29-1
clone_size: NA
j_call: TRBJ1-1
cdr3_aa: CAWTGVYNTEAFF
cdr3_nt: TGCGCCTGGACGGGGGTATATAACACTGAAGCTTTCTTT

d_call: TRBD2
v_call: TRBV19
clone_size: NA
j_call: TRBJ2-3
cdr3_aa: CASSMLTGGRGTDTQYF
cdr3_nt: TGTGCCAGTAGTATGTTGACGGGCGGGAGAGGGACAGATACGCAGTATTTT

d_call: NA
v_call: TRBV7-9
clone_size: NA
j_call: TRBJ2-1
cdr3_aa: CASSPRGDRYNEQFF
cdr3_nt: TGTGCCAGCAGCCCGAGAGGCGACAGATACAATGAGCAGTTCTTC

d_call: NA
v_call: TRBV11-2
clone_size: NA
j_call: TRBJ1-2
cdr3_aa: CASSLNGQGRNYGYTF
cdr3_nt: TGTGCCAGCAGCTTAAACGGGCAGGGGAGAAACTATGGCTACACCTTC

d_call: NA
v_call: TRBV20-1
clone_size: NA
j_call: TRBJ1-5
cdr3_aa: CSARLGQPQHF
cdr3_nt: TGCAGTGCTAGACTCGGTCAGCCCCAGCATTTT

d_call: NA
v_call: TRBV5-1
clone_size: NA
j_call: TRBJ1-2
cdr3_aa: CASRQGDGYTF
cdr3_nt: TGCGCCAGCCGCCAGGGCGATGGCTACACCTTC

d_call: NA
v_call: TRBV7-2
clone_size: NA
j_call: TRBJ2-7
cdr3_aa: CASSPLRGGPYEQYF
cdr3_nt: TGTGCCAGCAGCCCCCTCCGCGGGGGCCCCTACGAGCAGTACTTC

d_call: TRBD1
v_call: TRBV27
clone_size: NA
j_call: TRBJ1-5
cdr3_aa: CASSSGTGGGQPQHF
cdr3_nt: TGTGCCAGCAGCTCCGGGACAGGGGGCGGGCAGCCCCAGCATTTT

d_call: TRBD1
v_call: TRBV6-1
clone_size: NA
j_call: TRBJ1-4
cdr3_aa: CASSDSTGLREKLFF
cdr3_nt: TGTGCCAGCAGTGATTCGACAGGGCTCCGAGAAAAACTGTTTTTT

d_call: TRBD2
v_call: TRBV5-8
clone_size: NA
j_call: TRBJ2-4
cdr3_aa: CASSLGFSGVDIQYF
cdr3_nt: TGTGCCAGCAGCTTGGGGTTTAGCGGGGTGGACATTCAGTACTTC

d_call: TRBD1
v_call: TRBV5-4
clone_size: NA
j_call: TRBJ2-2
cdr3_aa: CASRRTGGALNTGELFF
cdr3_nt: TGTGCCAGCAGGCGGACAGGGGGCGCTTTGAACACCGGGGAGCTGTTTTTT

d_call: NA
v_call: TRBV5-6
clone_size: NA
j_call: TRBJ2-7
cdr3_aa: CASSLGGMDEQYF
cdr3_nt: TGTGCCAGCAGCTTGGGAGGGATGGACGAGCAGTACTTC

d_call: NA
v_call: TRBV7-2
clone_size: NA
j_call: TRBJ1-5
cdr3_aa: CASSLARNQPQHF
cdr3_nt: TGTGCCAGCAGCTTAGCTAGAAATCAGCCCCAGCATTTT

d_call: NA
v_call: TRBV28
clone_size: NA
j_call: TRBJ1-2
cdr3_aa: CASSSPIHRDRYGYTF
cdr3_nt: TGTGCCAGCAGTTCACCCATCCACAGGGATCGCTATGGCTACACCTTC

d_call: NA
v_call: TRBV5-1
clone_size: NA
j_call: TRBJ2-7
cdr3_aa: CASSLEGQYEQYF
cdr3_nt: TGCGCCAGCAGCTTGGAAGGACAGTACGAGCAGTACTTC

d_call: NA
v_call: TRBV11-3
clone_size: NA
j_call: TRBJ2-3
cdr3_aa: CASSFVTSDTQYF
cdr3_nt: TGTGCCAGCAGCTTCGTAACTTCGGATACGCAGTATTTT

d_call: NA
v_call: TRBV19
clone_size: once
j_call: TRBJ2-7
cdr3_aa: CASSSLIVASYEQYF
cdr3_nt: TGTGCCAGTAGCTCCCTAATAGTTGCGTCCTACGAGCAGTACTTC

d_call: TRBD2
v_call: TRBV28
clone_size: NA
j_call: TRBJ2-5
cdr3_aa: CASSPPGLAGAETQYF
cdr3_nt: TGTGCCAGCAGCCCACCTGGACTAGCGGGAGCAGAGACCCAGTACTTC

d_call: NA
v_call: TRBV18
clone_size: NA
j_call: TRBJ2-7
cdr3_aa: CASSRTEPYEQYF
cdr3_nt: TGTGCCAGCTCACGGACAGAACCTTACGAGCAGTACTTC

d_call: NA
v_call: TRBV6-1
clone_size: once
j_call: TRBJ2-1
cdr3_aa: CATREQFF
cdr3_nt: TGTGCCACCCGGGAGCAGTTCTTC

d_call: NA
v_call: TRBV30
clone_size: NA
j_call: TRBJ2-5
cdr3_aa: CAWSTGMGGETQYF
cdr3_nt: TGTGCCTGGAGCACAGGAATGGGAGGAGAGACCCAGTACTTC

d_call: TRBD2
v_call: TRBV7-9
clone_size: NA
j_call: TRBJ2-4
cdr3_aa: CASSTRGRAPNIQYF
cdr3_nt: TGTGCCAGCAGCACTCGCGGGAGGGCACCAAACATTCAGTACTTC

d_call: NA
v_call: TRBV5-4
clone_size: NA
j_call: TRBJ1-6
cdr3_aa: CASSLRLTESPLHF
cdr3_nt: TGTGCCAGCAGCTTGCGGCTGACGGAGTCACCCCTCCACTTT

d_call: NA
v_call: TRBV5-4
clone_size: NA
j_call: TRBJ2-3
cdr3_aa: CASSLMAGNTDTQYF
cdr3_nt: TGTGCCAGCAGCTTGATGGCGGGCAACACAGATACGCAGTATTTT

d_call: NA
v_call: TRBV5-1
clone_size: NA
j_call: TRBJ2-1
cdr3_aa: CASSLVSGGRPRNEQFF
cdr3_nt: TGCGCCAGCAGCTTGGTAAGCGGAGGCAGGCCACGCAATGAGCAGTTCTTC